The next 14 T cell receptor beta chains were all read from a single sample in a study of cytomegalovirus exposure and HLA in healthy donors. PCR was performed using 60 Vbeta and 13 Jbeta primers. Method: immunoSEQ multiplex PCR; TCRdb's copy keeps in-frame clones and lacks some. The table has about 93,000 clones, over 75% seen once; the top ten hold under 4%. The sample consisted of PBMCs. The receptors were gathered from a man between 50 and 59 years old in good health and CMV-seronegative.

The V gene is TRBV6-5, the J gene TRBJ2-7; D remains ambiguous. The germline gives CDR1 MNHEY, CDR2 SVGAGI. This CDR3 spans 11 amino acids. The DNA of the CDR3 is TGTGCGGTTACCAGCTCCTACGAGCAGTACTTC. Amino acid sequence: CAVTSSYEQYF.

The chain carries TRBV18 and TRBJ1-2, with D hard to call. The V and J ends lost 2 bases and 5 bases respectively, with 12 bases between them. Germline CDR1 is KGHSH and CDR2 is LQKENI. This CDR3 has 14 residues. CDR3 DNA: TGTGCCAGCTCACCAGGAGAGGCCCGATATGGCTACACCTTC. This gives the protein CASSPGEARYGYTF.

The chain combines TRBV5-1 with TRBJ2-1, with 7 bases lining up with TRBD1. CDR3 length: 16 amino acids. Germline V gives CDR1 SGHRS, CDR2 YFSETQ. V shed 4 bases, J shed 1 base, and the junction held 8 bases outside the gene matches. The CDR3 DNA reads TGCGCCAGCAGCCTCCGGACAGGCCTTTCCTACAATGAGCAGTTCTTC. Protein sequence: CASSLRTGLSYNEQFF.

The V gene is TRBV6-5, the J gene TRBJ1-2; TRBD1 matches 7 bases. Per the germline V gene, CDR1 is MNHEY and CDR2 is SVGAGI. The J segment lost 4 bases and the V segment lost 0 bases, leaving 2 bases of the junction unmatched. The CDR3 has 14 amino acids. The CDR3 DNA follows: TGTGCCAGCAGTTACTCGGCAGGGGGCTATGGCTACACCTTC. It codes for CASSYSAGGYGYTF.

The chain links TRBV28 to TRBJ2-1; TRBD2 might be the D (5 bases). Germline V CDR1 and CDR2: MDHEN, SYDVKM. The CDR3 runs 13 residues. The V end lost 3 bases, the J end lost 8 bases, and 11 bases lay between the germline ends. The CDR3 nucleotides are TGTGCCAGCAGTTTCGGGGTAAGAGATGAGCAGTTCTTC. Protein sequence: CASSFGVRDEQFF.

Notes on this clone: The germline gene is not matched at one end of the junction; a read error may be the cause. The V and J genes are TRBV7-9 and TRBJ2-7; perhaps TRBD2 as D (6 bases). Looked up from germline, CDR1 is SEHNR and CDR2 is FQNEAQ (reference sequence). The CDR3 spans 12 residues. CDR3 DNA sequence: TGTTCCAGCGGGCGGGACTCCTACGAGCAGTACTTC. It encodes CSSGRDSYEQYF.

The CDR3 region has the DNA TGTGCCAGCAGTCCCCCGGGACTAGCCTACAATGAGCAGTTCTTC. Encoded protein: CASSPPGLAYNEQFF. V gene TRBV28 combines with J gene TRBJ2-1; 8 bases map to TRBD2. Trimming at V came to 5 bases and at J to 2 bases, leaving 5 bases not matched to a gene. In germline, CDR1 is MDHEN, CDR2 SYDVKM. The CDR3 length is 15 residues.

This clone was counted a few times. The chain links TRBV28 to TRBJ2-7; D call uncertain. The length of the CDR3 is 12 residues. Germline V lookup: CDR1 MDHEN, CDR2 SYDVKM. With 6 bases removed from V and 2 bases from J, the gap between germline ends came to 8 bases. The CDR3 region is CASSQFPYEQYF. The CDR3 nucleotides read TGTGCCAGCAGCCAATTCCCCTACGAGCAGTACTTC.

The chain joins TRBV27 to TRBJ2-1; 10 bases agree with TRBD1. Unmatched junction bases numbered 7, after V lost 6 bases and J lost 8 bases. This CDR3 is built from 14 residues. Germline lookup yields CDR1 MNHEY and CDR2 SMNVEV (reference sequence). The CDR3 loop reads CASRIPGQGHEQFF. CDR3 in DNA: TGTGCCAGCAGAATACCGGGACAGGGGCATGAGCAGTTCTTC.

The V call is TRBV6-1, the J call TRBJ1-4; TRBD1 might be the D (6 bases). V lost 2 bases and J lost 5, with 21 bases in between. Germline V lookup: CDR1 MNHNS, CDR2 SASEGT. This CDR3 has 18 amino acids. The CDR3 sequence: CASSEKKGVILGNEKLFF. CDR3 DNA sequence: TGTGCCAGCAGTGAAAAAAAGGGGGTTATTCTCGGGAATGAAAAACTGTTTTTT.

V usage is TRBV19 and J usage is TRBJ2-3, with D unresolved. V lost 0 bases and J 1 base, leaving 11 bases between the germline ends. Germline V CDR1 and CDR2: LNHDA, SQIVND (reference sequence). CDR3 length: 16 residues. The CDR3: CASSIDSEPGTDTQYF. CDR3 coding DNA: TGTGCCAGTAGTATAGATAGTGAGCCGGGCACAGATACGCAGTATTTT. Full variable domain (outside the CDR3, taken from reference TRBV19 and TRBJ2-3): DGGITQSPKYLFRKEGQNVTLSCEQNLNHDAMYWYRQDPGQGLRLIYYSQIVNDFQKGDIAEGYSVSREKKESFPLTVTSAQKNPTAFYLCASSIDSEPGTDTQYFGPGTRLTVL.

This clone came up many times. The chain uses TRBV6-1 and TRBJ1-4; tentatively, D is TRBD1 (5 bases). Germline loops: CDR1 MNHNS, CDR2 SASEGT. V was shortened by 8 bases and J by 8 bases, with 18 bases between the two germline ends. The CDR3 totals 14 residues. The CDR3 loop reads CASGVGGGREKLFF. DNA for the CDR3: TGTGCCAGCGGGGTTGGCGGGGGTAGAGAAAAACTGTTTTTT.

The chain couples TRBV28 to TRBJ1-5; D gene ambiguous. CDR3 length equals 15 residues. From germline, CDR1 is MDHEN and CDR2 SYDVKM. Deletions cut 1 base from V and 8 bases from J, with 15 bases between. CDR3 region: CASSLFPLNEKPQHF. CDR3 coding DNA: TGTGCCAGCAGTTTATTCCCATTAAATGAGAAGCCCCAGCATTTT.

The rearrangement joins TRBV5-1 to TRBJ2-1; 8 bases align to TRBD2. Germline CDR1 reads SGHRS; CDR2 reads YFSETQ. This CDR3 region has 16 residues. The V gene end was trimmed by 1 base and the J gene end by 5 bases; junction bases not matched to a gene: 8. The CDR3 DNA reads TGCGCCAGCAGCTTGAGAGCGGGAGTTGAGAACAATGAGCAGTTCTTC. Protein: CASSLRAGVENNEQFF.